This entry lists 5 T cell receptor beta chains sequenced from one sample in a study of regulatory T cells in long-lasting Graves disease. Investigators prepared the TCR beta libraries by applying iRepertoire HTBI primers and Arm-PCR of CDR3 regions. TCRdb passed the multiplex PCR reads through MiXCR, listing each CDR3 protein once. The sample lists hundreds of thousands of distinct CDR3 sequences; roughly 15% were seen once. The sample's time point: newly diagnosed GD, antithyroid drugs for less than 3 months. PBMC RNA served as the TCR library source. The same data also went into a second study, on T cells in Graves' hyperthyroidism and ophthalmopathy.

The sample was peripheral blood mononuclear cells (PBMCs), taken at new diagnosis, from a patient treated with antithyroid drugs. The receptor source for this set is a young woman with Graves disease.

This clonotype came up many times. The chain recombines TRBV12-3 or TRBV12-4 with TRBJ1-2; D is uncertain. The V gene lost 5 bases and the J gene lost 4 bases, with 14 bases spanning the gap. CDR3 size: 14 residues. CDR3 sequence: CASSVGSSSYGYTF. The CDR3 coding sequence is TGTGCCAGCAGTGTGGGGAGCAGTAGCTATGGCTACACCTTC.

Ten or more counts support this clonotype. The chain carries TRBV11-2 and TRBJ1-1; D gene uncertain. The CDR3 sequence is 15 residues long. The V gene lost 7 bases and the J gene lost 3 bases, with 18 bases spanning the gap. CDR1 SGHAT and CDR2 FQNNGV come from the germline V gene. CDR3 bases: TGTGCCAGCACCTCTCCAACAGCGGGGTACACTGAAGCTTTCTTT. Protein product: CASTSPTAGYTEAFF. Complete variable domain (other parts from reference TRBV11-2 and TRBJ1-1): EAGVAQSPRYKIIEKRQSVAFWCNPISGHATLYWYQQILGQGPKLLIQFQNNGVVDDSQLPKDRFSAERLKGVDSTLKIQPAKLEDSAVYLCASTSPTAGYTEAFFGQGTRLTVV.

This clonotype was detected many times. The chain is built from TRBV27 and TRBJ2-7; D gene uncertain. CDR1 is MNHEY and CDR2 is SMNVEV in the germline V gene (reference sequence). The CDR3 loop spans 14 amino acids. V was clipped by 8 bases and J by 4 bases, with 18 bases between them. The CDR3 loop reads CASGQPWLGYEQYF. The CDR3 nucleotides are TGTGCCAGCGGGCAGCCATGGTTGGGTTACGAGCAGTACTTC.

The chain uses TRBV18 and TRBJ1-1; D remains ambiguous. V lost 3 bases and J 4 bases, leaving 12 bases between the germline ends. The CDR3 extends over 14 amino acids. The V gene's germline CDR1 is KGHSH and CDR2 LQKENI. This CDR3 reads CASSPRRKVTEAFF. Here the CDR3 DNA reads TGTGCCAGCTCACCTCGCCGAAAGGTCACTGAAGCTTTCTTT.

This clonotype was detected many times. DNA of the CDR3: TGCAGTGCCGGTGGACAGGCACAAGAGACCCAGTACTTC. Amino acids: CSAGGQAQETQYF. This chain uses TRBV20-1 with TRBJ2-5; the match to TRBD1 covers 7 bases. Germline trimming cut 6 bases from V and 2 bases from J; bases unmatched to any gene: 6. Germline lookup yields CDR1 DFQATT and CDR2 SNEGSKA (reference sequence). CDR3 size: 13 residues.